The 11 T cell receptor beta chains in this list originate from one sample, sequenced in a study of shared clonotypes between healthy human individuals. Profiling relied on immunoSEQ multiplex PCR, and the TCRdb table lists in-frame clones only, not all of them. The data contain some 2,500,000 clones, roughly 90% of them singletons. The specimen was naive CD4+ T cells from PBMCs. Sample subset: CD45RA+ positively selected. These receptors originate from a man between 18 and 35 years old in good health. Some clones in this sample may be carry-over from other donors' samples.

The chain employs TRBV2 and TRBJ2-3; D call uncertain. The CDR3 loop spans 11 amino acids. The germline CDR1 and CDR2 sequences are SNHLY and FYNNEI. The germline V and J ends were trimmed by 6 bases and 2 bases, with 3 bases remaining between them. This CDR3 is CASSNTDTQYF. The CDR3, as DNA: TGTGCCAGCAGCAACACAGATACGCAGTATTTT.

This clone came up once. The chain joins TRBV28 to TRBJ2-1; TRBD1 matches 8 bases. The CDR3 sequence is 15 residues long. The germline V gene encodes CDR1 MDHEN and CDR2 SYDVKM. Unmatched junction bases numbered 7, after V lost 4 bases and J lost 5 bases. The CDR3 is CASSSLGTGDNEQFF. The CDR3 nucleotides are TGTGCCAGCAGTTCCTTGGGGACAGGTGACAATGAGCAGTTCTTC.

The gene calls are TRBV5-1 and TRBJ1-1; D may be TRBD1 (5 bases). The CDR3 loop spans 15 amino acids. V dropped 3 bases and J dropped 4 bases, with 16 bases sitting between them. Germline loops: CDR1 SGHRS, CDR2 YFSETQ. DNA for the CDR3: TGCGCCAGCAGCTCCCGCGGGGGGTTAGGCACTGAAGCTTTCTTT. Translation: CASSSRGGLGTEAFF.

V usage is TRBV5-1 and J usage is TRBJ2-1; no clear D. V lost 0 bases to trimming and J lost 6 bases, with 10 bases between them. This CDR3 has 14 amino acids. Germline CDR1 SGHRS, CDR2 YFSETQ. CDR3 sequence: CASSLGSASNEQFF. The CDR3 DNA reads TGCGCCAGCAGCTTGGGCTCGGCTAGCAATGAGCAGTTCTTC.

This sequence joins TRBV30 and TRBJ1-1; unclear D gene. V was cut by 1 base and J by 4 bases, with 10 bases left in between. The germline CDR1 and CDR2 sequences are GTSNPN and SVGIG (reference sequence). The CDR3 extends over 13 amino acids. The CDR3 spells CAWSDLVGTEAFF. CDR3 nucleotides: TGTGCCTGGAGTGATCTAGTGGGCACTGAAGCTTTCTTT.

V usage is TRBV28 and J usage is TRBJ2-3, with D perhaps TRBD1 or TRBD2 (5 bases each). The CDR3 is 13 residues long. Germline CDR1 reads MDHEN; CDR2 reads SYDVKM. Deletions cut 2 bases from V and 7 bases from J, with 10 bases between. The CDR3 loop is CASSLHGGNTQYF. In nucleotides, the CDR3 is TGTGCCAGCAGTTTACATGGGGGAAATACGCAGTATTTT.

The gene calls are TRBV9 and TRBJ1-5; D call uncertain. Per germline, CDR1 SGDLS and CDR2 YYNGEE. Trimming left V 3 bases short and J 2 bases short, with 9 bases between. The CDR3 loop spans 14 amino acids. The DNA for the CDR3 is TGTGCCAGCAGCGCGACTGACCGCAATCAGCCCCAGCATTTT. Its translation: CASSATDRNQPQHF.

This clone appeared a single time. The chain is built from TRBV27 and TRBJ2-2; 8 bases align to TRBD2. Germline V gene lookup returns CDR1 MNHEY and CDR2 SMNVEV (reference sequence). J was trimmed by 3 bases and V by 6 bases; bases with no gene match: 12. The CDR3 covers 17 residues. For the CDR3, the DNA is TGTGCCAGCAGGGGACTAGGCGGGAGGCCCGACACCGGGGAGCTGTTTTTT. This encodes CASRGLGGRPDTGELFF.

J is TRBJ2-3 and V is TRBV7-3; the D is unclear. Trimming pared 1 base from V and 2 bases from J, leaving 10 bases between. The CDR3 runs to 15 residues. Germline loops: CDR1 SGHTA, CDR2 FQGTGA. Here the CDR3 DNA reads TGTGCCAGCAGCTTAAAGGGTGCAGTCACAGATACGCAGTATTTT. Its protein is CASSLKGAVTDTQYF.

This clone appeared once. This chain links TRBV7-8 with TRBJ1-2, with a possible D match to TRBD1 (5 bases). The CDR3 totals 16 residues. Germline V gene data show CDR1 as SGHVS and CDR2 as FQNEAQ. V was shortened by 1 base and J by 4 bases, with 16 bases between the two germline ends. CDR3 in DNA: TGTGCCAGCAGCTTAGGCTCGGCAGGGATCCTCTATGGCTACACCTTC. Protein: CASSLGSAGILYGYTF.

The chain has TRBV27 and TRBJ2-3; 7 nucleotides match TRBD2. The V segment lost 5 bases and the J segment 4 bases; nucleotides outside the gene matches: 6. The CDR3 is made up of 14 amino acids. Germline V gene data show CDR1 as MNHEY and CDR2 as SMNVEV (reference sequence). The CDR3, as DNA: TGTGCCAGCAGTATCTCACGGGGGGCAGATACGCAGTATTTT. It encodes CASSISRGADTQYF.